This TCR beta chain derives from a study of T cells in Graves' hyperthyroidism and ophthalmopathy. On the study more broadly: Peripheral blood was taken when the disease was first diagnosed, before any treatment began.

The CDR3 is made up of 16 amino acids. Germline values: CDR1 SGHTA, CDR2 FQGNSA. Hyperthyroidism of Graves' type that showed no ophthalmopathy progression within 18 months was stable. PBMCs stemmed from about 9.7 ml fresh peripheral blood. In regard to this clonotype: What it binds is unknown. The junction does not match germline at one end; this may be a read error.

Findings and limits, study-wide: Model predictions of ophthalmopathy came a median approximately 6.2 months before onset.

RNA transcripts gave rise to amplified TCR beta CDR3 regions. The TCR CDR3 first-round RT-PCR relied on the HTBI primer set. One entry per CDR3 protein results from TCRdb running MiXCR on the multiplex PCR reads. Of just under 750,000 distinct CDR3 sequences detected, 30% to 40% appear once; the ten largest clones hold less than 40%. The sequencing input was blood. The chain couples TRBV7-2 to TRBJ2-5, with no clear D. The sequence was collected from a woman in her forties with Graves' hyperthyroidism. CDR3 in amino acids: CASSLGFGQLQETPYF. In DNA form, the CDR3 reads TGTGCCAGCAGCTTAGGATTTGGGCAGCTCCAAGAGACCCCGTACTTC.